This section outlines one T cell receptor (beta chain) sequence together with its context. Its antigen is as yet unknown. The time point here: after dendritic cell vaccination, including at tumor progression/relapse. All glioblastoma patients lacked an isocitrate dehydrogenase mutation. TCRB CDR3 was amplified from 2 ug genomic DNA or less. Profiled with immunoSEQ multiplex PCR; TCRdb holds only in-frame clones, not every one. The sample lists 90,000 to 110,000 clones, around 90% seen once, with 2.5% to 3% in the top ten. The data belong to a study of glioma-infiltrating T cells after dendritic cell vaccination. Study at large: Dendritic cell vaccination trial patients had either newly diagnosed or recurrent glioblastoma.

The germline V and J ends were trimmed by 4 bases and 6 bases, with 12 bases remaining between them. Germline values: CDR1 GTSNPN, CDR2 SVGIG (reference sequence). The CDR3 has 12 amino acids. Study-level points and caveats: Longer survival after dendritic cell vaccination followed higher pretreatment TIL content.

The sequence came from a human donor with glioblastoma. Sequences were derived from blood, sampled after dendritic cell vaccination. The V and J genes are TRBV30 and TRBJ1-2, with a tentative D call TRBD1 (6 bases). The CDR3 region has the DNA TGTGCCTGGAAGGCAACAGGGAATGGCTACACCTTC. It yields the protein CAWKATGNGYTF. Using reference TRBV30 and TRBJ1-2 for the parts outside the CDR3, the full variable domain is SQTIHQWPATLVQPVGSPLSLECTVEGTSNPNLYWYRQAAGRGLQLLFYSVGIGQISSEVPQNLSASRPQDRQFILSSKKLLLSDSGFYLCAWKATGNGYTFGSGTRLTVV.